This T cell receptor beta chain comes out of a study of blood T cell repertoires in COVID-19 (dated by TCRdb to the early 2020s). The study in broad terms: Samples from collaborators originated in the United States, Italy and Spain and spanned both the acute and convalescent phases of COVID-19. The material from the prospective study consisted of cDNA or gDNA derived from T cells, B-cell-depleted T cells, or PBMCs. Subjects who had been exposed to COVID-19, were actively infected with it, or had recovered from it provided the deeply sampled blood TCRbeta repertoires that made up the dataset. A freely available public database, intended as a resource for researchers studying the immune response to SARS-CoV-2, is where the repertoires were released. The samples were drawn from two sources: the first 160 participants of the ongoing ImmuneRACE study, and 1,000 to 1,500 subjects contributed by 6 global collaborators. The sample metadata nearly always contained a de-identified subject ID, COVID-19 status, age in years and sex. Where HLA class I and class II types were available, the types were taken from metadata supplied by the sample provider, not from assay-based typing. General conclusions and limits of the study: How much clinical and demographic metadata was included differed by source and by participant, and the metadata was provided uncurated.

Note on this clone: Its antigen is currently not known. Base qualities were left out, and no much larger clone turns up one base away.

Sequences LGHDT (CDR1) and YNNKEL (CDR2) are obtained from the germline V gene (reference sequence). Trimming costs V 8 bases and J 2 bases, and their ends lie 13 bases apart. The CDR3, cysteine through phenylalanine, is 14 amino acids long. Just CDR3 DNA is preserved here, 42 bases in frame from base 1. The immunoSEQ Assay, a bias-controlled multiplex PCR, was used to amplify TCRbeta CDR3 regions from genomic DNA. Processing in the source paper ran as follows. The number of nucleated cells in each sample was estimated by amplification of reference gene primers within the assay. Sequence reads were collapsed and filtered to measure the absolute abundance of every unique TCRbeta CDR3 rearrangement. For each sample, productive Simpson clonality was calculated as the square root of Simpson's diversity index over productive rearrangements. The source is immuneACCESS, and TCRdb retained only in-frame sequences with V and J called. Part of the clones is not carried over; for the studies checked, unresolved V genes explain less than half of this, and the remainder is unexplained. That table is the source of V, J and clone size, and D and trimming were worked out from the DNA. Here the sample has around 94,000 clones; roughly 80% occur a single time. Of the sample, under 20% falls within the top ten clones.

The collaborating institutions used their own protocols to collect whole blood in K2EDTA tubes. Collaborator samples were shipped for TCRbeta analysis as frozen whole blood, isolated PBMCs, or DNA extracted from either sample type. Material: peripheral blood. The receptor chain draws on TRBV3-1 (or the pseudogene TRBV3-2) and TRBJ1-3; TRBD1 is possibly the D segment (5 matching bases). The TCR sequence derives from a human donor in a cohort sampled during active COVID-19. The CDR3 region: CASSQGVAGNTIYF. The DNA is as follows: TGTGCCAGCTCGCAAGGGGTAGCTGGAAACACCATATATTTT.